These 26 T cell receptor beta chains were all obtained from the same sample, sequenced in a study of cytomegalovirus exposure and HLA in healthy donors. Use of 60 Vbeta and 13 Jbeta primers characterized the PCR. Assay: immunoSEQ multiplex PCR; the TCRdb copy retains only in-frame clones and omits some. The sample contains fewer than 200,000 clones, around 83% of which appear only once. The sample was PBMCs. The receptors originated from a man between 35 and 55 years old in good health and CMV-seropositive.

The chain couples TRBV9 to TRBJ2-5; D is possibly TRBD1 (5 bases). V was cut by 0 bases and J by 7 bases, with 16 bases left in between. The CDR3 runs to 15 residues. In germline, CDR1 is SGDLS, CDR2 YYNGEE. The CDR3 bases are TGTGCCAGCAGCGTAGACTTTAGGGGAACCTGGACCCAGTACTTC. Translation: CASSVDFRGTWTQYF. The full variable domain, with the rest looked up from reference TRBV9 and TRBJ2-5, is DSGVTQTPKHLITATGQRVTLRCSPRSGDLSVYWYQQSLDQGLQFLIQYYNGEERAKGNILERFSAQQFPDLHSELNLSSLELGDSALYFCASSVDFRGTWTQYFGPGTRLLVL.

The J gene is TRBJ2-3, the V gene TRBV4-1, with 7 bases matching TRBD1. Trimming at V came to 2 bases and at J to 4 bases, leaving 6 bases not matched to a gene. This CDR3 spans 15 amino acids. CDR1 is MGHRA and CDR2 is YSYEKL in the germline V gene. CDR3 protein: CASSQFVGGADTQYF. The CDR3 DNA follows: TGCGCCAGCAGCCAATTTGTAGGGGGCGCAGATACGCAGTATTTT.

The CDR3 loop reads CASSIGAGYEQYF. In DNA, the CDR3 is TGTGCCAGTAGTATAGGGGCTGGATACGAGCAGTACTTC. The V and J genes are TRBV19 and TRBJ2-7; D remains unclear. V gave up 1 base and J gave up 4 bases, with 8 bases separating them. Germline lookup yields CDR1 LNHDA and CDR2 SQIVND (reference sequence). The CDR3 is 13 residues long.

This clone was counted a single time. The rearrangement links TRBV9 to TRBJ1-6; the match to TRBD1 covers 7 bases. With V trimmed by 2 bases and J by 6 bases, 5 bases remained unmatched. The CDR3 is 15 residues long. Germline CDR1 is SGDLS and CDR2 is YYNGEE. The CDR3 region is CASSVRDRTNSPLHF. In nucleotides, the CDR3 is TGTGCCAGCAGCGTCCGGGACAGAACTAATTCACCCCTCCACTTT.

This chain joins TRBV19 and TRBJ2-7; 13 bases align to TRBD2. The V gene's germline CDR1 is LNHDA and CDR2 SQIVND (reference sequence). This CDR3 region has 15 residues. Trimming at V came to 4 bases and at J to 4 bases, leaving 4 bases not matched to a gene. Here the CDR3 DNA reads TGTGCCAGTAGTACGCAACTAGCGGGAGGGTACGAGCAGTACTTC. Translation gives CASSTQLAGGYEQYF.

The rearrangement joins TRBV18 to TRBJ1-2, with D possibly matching TRBD1 (6 bases). V dropped 6 bases and J dropped 2 bases, with 10 bases sitting between them. The CDR3 length is 13 residues. Germline CDR1 KGHSH, CDR2 LQKENI. The CDR3 DNA reads TGTGCCAGCTCCGACGACAGGAACTATGGCTACACCTTC. This sequence encodes CASSDDRNYGYTF.

V and J are TRBV19 and TRBJ2-2; the match to TRBD2 covers 7 bases. Germline values: CDR1 LNHDA, CDR2 SQIVND (reference sequence). The CDR3 is 14 residues long. Unmatched junction bases numbered 4, after V lost 9 bases and J lost 0 bases. The CDR3 DNA sequence: TGTGCCAGCCGGGAGGACACGAACACCGGGGAGCTGTTTTTT. It specifies CASREDTNTGELFF.

The genes are TRBV7-9 and TRBJ2-3, with TRBD1 matching 11 bases. The CDR3 is 16 amino acids. V shed 5 bases and J 5 bases; nucleotides not matched to a gene: 9. Germline values: CDR1 SEHNR, CDR2 FQNEAQ (reference sequence). CDR3 sequence (DNA): TGTGCCAGCAGCCCACGGGACAGGGGGATTCGAGATACGCAGTATTTT. Protein sequence: CASSPRDRGIRDTQYF.

The V call is TRBV7-9, the J call TRBJ1-2; D uncertain. The CDR3 has 12 amino acids. Germline loops: CDR1 SEHNR, CDR2 FQNEAQ (reference sequence). V was shortened by 2 bases and J by 6 bases, with 7 bases between the two germline ends. This CDR3 reads CASSLMGDGYTF. The CDR3 bases are TGTGCCAGCAGCTTAATGGGAGATGGCTACACCTTC.

The chain carries TRBV7-2 and TRBJ2-1; TRBD2 might be the D (5 bases). Germline V lookup: CDR1 SGHTA, CDR2 FQGNSA. The CDR3 has 14 residues. With 9 bases removed from V and 0 bases from J, the gap between germline ends came to 12 bases. The CDR3 coding sequence is TGTGCCAGGACGAGGGAATCCTCCTACAATGAGCAGTTCTTC. It is translated as CARTRESSYNEQFF.

The rearrangement joins TRBV15 to TRBJ2-1, with D tentatively TRBD2 (7 bases). The CDR3 has 17 residues. V lost 3 bases to trimming and J lost 0 bases, with 15 bases between them. The germline gives CDR1 LNHNV, CDR2 YYDKDF (reference sequence). The CDR3 region is CATSRGGATGSYNEQFF. CDR3 nucleotide sequence: TGTGCCACCAGCAGGGGGGGGGCCACCGGCTCCTACAATGAGCAGTTCTTC.

J is TRBJ1-1 and V is TRBV6-5, with D unresolved. The ends were cut back, 4 bases at V and 0 bases at J, with 9 bases in the middle. CDR3 size: 14 residues. Germline V gene sequence: CDR1 MNHEY, CDR2 SVGAGI. CDR3 coding DNA: TGTGCCAGCAGTTCGGGGATAATGAACACTGAAGCTTTCTTT. Its protein product is CASSSGIMNTEAFF.

J is TRBJ2-1 and V is TRBV6-5; the match to TRBD1 covers 12 bases. Germline lookup yields CDR1 MNHEY and CDR2 SVGAGI. J was trimmed by 8 bases and V by 5 bases; bases with no gene match: 7. This CDR3 region has 15 residues. CDR3 coding DNA: TGTGCCAGCAGTAGATCCGGGACAGGGGGCTATGAGCAGTTCTTC. Its translation: CASSRSGTGGYEQFF.

The chain combines TRBV6-6 with TRBJ1-4, with D unresolved. This CDR3 comprises 12 residues. V gave up 0 bases and J gave up 8 bases, with 4 bases separating them. From germline, CDR1 is MNHNY and CDR2 SVGAGI (reference sequence). CDR3 sequence reads: CASSYSREKLFF. CDR3 coding DNA: TGTGCCAGCAGTTACTCGAGGGAAAAACTGTTTTTT.

Written as DNA, the CDR3 is TGTGCCAGCAGTATTATGGGGGCGGGGGGCTATGGCTACACCTTC. Protein sequence: CASSIMGAGGYGYTF. This chain uses TRBV27 with TRBJ1-2, with D possibly being TRBD1 (6 bases). The CDR3 is 15 amino acids. V lost 5 bases, J lost 4 bases, and 17 bases lay in between. The germline gives CDR1 MNHEY, CDR2 SMNVEV (reference sequence).

The chain couples TRBV6-6 to TRBJ2-7, with D uncertain. The CDR3 is made up of 16 amino acids. In germline, CDR1 is MNHNY, CDR2 SVGAGI (reference sequence). Between the trimmed V and J ends, which lost 6 bases and 2 bases, there was a span of 20 bases. This CDR3 reads CASRWAGSNPPYEQYF. The CDR3 DNA reads as TGTGCCAGCAGATGGGCAGGCTCTAACCCGCCCTACGAGCAGTACTTC.

This chain connects TRBV6-6 to TRBJ2-3; 9 nucleotides match TRBD2. With V trimmed by 8 bases and J by 1 base, 7 bases remained unmatched. This CDR3 contains 15 residues. The germline V gene has CDR1 MNHNY and CDR2 SVGAGI (reference sequence). This CDR3 is CASYPVAGGTDTQYF. DNA for the CDR3: TGTGCCAGCTACCCCGTAGCGGGGGGCACAGATACGCAGTATTTT.

This chain connects TRBV14 to TRBJ2-6; 7 bases match TRBD1. With V trimmed by 1 base and J by 2 bases, 5 bases remained unmatched. This CDR3 has 17 amino acids. Germline loops: CDR1 SGHDN, CDR2 FVKESK. The chain's CDR3 is CASSQVTGAPGANVLTF. The CDR3 DNA sequence: TGTGCCAGCAGCCAAGTTACAGGGGCGCCTGGGGCCAACGTCCTGACTTTC.

V usage is TRBV7-3 and J usage is TRBJ2-2; 7 bases match TRBD1. The CDR3 consists of 13 residues. V dropped 6 bases and J dropped 6; count of bases not matched to a gene: 4. Germline V lookup: CDR1 SGHTA, CDR2 FQGTGA. This CDR3 reads CASSDRVSGELFF. The CDR3 coding sequence is TGTGCCAGCAGTGACAGGGTTTCCGGGGAGCTGTTTTTT.

This clone was seen a few times. The V gene is TRBV2, the J gene TRBJ1-3, with a weak D call TRBD1 (5 bases). V was shortened by 3 bases and J by 4 bases, with 10 bases between the two germline ends. The V gene's germline CDR1 is SNHLY and CDR2 FYNNEI. This CDR3 spans 14 amino acids. CDR3 protein: CASSEARAGNTIYF. For the CDR3, the DNA is TGTGCCAGCAGTGAGGCCAGGGCGGGAAACACCATATATTTT.

This sequence joins TRBV6-1 and TRBJ1-2; D possibly corresponds to TRBD1 (6 bases). Germline V gene lookup returns CDR1 MNHNS and CDR2 SASEGT. CDR3 size: 15 residues. Trimming removed 3 bases from V and 6 bases from J, with 17 bases in between. The CDR3 loop reads CASSDPPRGKDGYTF. CDR3 sequence (DNA): TGTGCCAGCAGTGACCCCCCTAGGGGGAAAGATGGCTACACCTTC.

The gene calls are TRBV11-3 and TRBJ2-1; D possibly corresponds to TRBD2 (5 bases). Germline-derived CDR1 and CDR2 are SGHNT and YENEEA. The CDR3 length is 13 residues. Between the trimmed V and J ends, which lost 2 bases and 7 bases, there was a span of 9 bases. The CDR3 spells CASSLFGRNEQFF. CDR3 bases: TGTGCCAGCAGCTTATTTGGGAGAAATGAGCAGTTCTTC.

The chain recombines TRBV27 with TRBJ2-1; 13 nucleotides match TRBD2. V lost 5 bases to trimming and J lost 7 bases; unmatched junction nucleotides: 5. CDR3 length: 15 amino acids. CDR1 MNHEY and CDR2 SMNVEV come from the germline V gene (reference sequence). CDR3 DNA: TGTGCCAGCAGTCCGACTAGCGGGAGGACGAATGAGCAGTTCTTC. The encoded protein is CASSPTSGRTNEQFF.

The rearrangement uses TRBV7-6 and TRBJ1-1; no reliable D call. The CDR3 is 14 residues long. From germline, CDR1 is SGHVS and CDR2 FNYEAQ. The V end was cut by 1 base, the J end by 4 bases, with 10 bases between. The CDR3 nucleotides read TGTGCCAGCAGCTTAGGGGAGGAGGGCACTGAAGCTTTCTTT. It specifies CASSLGEEGTEAFF.

V usage is TRBV6-5 and J usage is TRBJ2-3; D possibly corresponds to TRBD2 (5 bases). The CDR3 length is 13 residues. CDR1 and CDR2 from the germline V gene are MNHEY and SVGAGI. With 6 bases removed from V and 0 bases from J, the gap between germline ends came to 7 bases. As DNA, the CDR3 is TGTGCCAGCAGCGGGGATAGCACAGATACGCAGTATTTT. Protein: CASSGDSTDTQYF.

This clone was seen a few times. The DNA of the CDR3 is TGTGCCAGCAGTCGTGGGGACAGCTCCTACAATGAGCAGTTCTTC. This gives the protein CASSRGDSSYNEQFF. The V and J genes are TRBV5-6 and TRBJ2-1; TRBD1 matches at 7 bases. Germline CDR1 is SGHDT and CDR2 is YYEEEE. The ends lost 5 bases at V and 0 bases at J; junction bases unmatched: 5. This CDR3 spans 15 amino acids.